The present entry profiles one T cell receptor (beta chain) with its context. Its antigen is as yet unknown. This sample is drawn from a study of blood T cells in healthy people across ages. Isolation of PBMCs gave at least 7 million cells per sample. CDR1 is DFQATT, CDR2 SNEGSKA, per germline (reference sequence). This CDR3 has 15 amino acids. Findings of the study overall: Diversity of TCR beta per million T cells declined in a roughly linear way with age.

PCR was performed a second time for roughly 7 to 12 cycles using a sample-barcoded 5' primer and a J-beta primer mix. The template-switch adaptor, which had 12 random nucleotides, put a tag on each cDNA molecule. Each single sample gave us at least 3 million CDR3-containing paired-end reads. TCRdb analysed the 5' RACE reads with MiXCR anew, one entry per CDR3 protein. Among about 1.1 million distinct CDR3 sequences, 30% to 40% were seen once, and the ten largest hold 10% to 15%. V and J are TRBV20-1 and TRBJ2-1; 9 bases agree with TRBD2. TRBJ2-7 matches the DNA end more closely, so the J call is doubtful. The receptor's source is a man aged 18-30 years in good health. What was sequenced was blood. The CDR3 nucleotides are TGCAGTGCTAGATCGCGGGGGGGCTCCTACAATGAGCAGTACTTC. This encodes CSARSRGGSYNEQYF.